A selection of T cell receptor beta chains follows, all from one sample in a study of beta chain features in type 1 diabetes. Profiling relied on immunoSEQ multiplex PCR, and the TCRdb table lists in-frame clones only, not all of them. The table lists fewer than 150,000 clones, about 7.1% of them singletons, with more than 1.1% in the top ten. The sequenced sample consisted of central memory CD4+ T cells from blood. The receptors here all came from a woman aged 25 to 39 in good health. Each CDR3 is given with its conserved first and last residue. Fields, in order: J gene, D gene, clone size, V gene, CDR3 protein, CDR3 DNA. A D gene is named only where the DNA matches it firmly. Clone sizes are given selectively: once, few, many, or a class where the clone is expanded.

TRBJ2-1 | TRBD2 | . | TRBV11-1 | CASSRGTSPRNEQFF | TGTGCCAGCAGCAGGGGGACTAGCCCCCGCAATGAGCAGTTCTTC
TRBJ2-3 | . | . | TRBV6-5 | CASSRQTSTDTQYF | TGTGCCAGCAGCCGACAGACCAGCACAGATACGCAGTATTTT
TRBJ1-4 | TRBD1 | . | TRBV4-3 | CASSQGQAEKLFF | TGCGCCAGCAGCCAGGGACAGGCTGAAAAACTGTTTTTT
TRBJ2-2 | TRBD1 | few | TRBV29-1 | CSVKTGTGGPGELFF | TGCAGCGTGAAAACCGGGACAGGGGGCCCCGGGGAGCTGTTTTTT
TRBJ2-7 | TRBD2 | . | TRBV11-1 | CASSLSAGVAYEQYF | TGTGCCAGCAGCTTATCTGCGGGAGTGGCCTACGAGCAGTACTTC
TRBJ1-5 | TRBD1 | . | TRBV9 | CASSLKAGDRPSGPQHF | TGTGCCAGCAGCCTGAAGGCCGGGGACAGGCCGTCAGGGCCCCAGCATTTT
TRBJ1-1 | . | few | TRBV11-1 | CASSLAGLGTEAFF | TGTGCCAGCAGCTTAGCTGGGCTCGGCACTGAAGCTTTCTTT
TRBJ2-3 | TRBD2 | . | TRBV7-2 | CASSPELAGGPGDTQYF | TGTGCCAGCAGCCCGGAACTAGCGGGAGGTCCGGGGGATACGCAGTATTTT
TRBJ2-7 | TRBD1 | few | TRBV28 | CASRGTGSAYEQYF | TGTGCCAGCAGGGGGACAGGGTCGGCCTACGAGCAGTACTTC
TRBJ1-2 | TRBD1 | . | TRBV29-1 | CSARTATGVGLGGYTF | TGCAGCGCTAGAACGGCCACAGGGGTCGGGTTAGGAGGCTACACCTTC
TRBJ1-1 | . | . | TRBV19 | CASITSGSTEAFF | TGTGCCAGTATTACTTCGGGATCCACTGAAGCTTTCTTT
TRBJ2-7 | TRBD1 | few | TRBV19 | CASNPGQGAGEQYF | TGTGCCAGTAACCCCGGACAGGGGGCGGGTGAGCAGTACTTC
TRBJ2-5 | TRBD1 | few | TRBV7-3 | CASSLELGTGETQYF | TGTGCCAGCAGCTTAGAATTGGGGACAGGAGAGACCCAGTACTTC
TRBJ1-1 | TRBD1 | . | TRBV10-3 | CAISGGQATEAFF | TGTGCCATCAGTGGCGGACAGGCAACTGAAGCTTTCTTT
TRBJ2-5 | . | few | TRBV6-1 | CASSEALTSYQETQYF | TGTGCCAGCAGTGAAGCGTTAACTTCTTACCAAGAGACCCAGTACTTC
TRBJ1-2 | . | few | TRBV7-3 | CASSDVSGKGYTF | TGTGCCAGCAGCGACGTATCAGGGAAGGGCTACACCTTC
TRBJ1-5 | . | . | TRBV7-8 | CASAWTGERNQPQHF | TGTGCCAGCGCTTGGACTGGTGAGCGCAATCAGCCCCAGCATTTT
TRBJ2-1 | TRBD2 | . | TRBV7-8 | CASSLAPTSDEQFF | TGTGCCAGCAGCTTAGCCCCGACTAGCGATGAGCAGTTCTTC
TRBJ2-7 | . | . | TRBV14 | CASSHSVGGEQYF | TGTGCCAGCAGCCATTCGGTGGGGGGCGAGCAGTACTTC
TRBJ2-5 | TRBD2 | few | TRBV29-1 | CSVKAGGPGETQYF | TGCAGCGTCAAAGCGGGAGGGCCCGGGGAGACCCAGTACTTC
TRBJ2-1 | . | . | TRBV4-2 | CASGLMGGLDGNEQFF | TGTGCCAGCGGACTGATGGGCGGGCTAGATGGCAATGAGCAGTTCTTC
TRBJ1-4 | . | few | TRBV29-1 | CSVNGMPGENEKLFF | TGCAGCGTTAACGGAATGCCGGGGGAGAATGAAAAACTGTTTTTT
TRBJ2-1 | TRBD2 | many | TRBV7-2 | CASSLTSTSGREQFF | TGTGCCAGCAGCTTAACGTCGACTAGCGGGAGGGAGCAGTTCTTC
TRBJ1-2 | TRBD1 | . | TRBV27 | CASRRDREVGGYTF | TGTGCCAGCAGACGGGACAGGGAGGTGGGTGGCTACACCTTC
TRBJ2-3 | . | few | TRBV7-9 | CASSVQGISTDTQYF | TGTGCCAGCAGCGTACAGGGCATCAGCACAGATACGCAGTATTTT
TRBJ2-5 | TRBD2 | . | TRBV9 | CASSVAPIAGVGETQYF | TGTGCCAGCAGCGTAGCCCCCATAGCGGGAGTCGGAGAGACCCAGTACTTC
TRBJ1-5 | TRBD1 | . | TRBV5-6 | CASSSFDRGDQPQHF | TGTGCCAGCAGCTCGTTCGACAGGGGTGATCAGCCCCAGCATTTT
TRBJ2-7 | TRBD2 | few | TRBV6-5 | CASSRASGGEQYF | TGTGCCAGCAGTAGGGCTAGCGGAGGCGAGCAGTACTTC
TRBJ2-5 | . | few | TRBV7-7 | CASSLSGAETQYF | TGTGCTAGCAGCTTATCAGGGGCTGAGACCCAGTACTTC
TRBJ2-5 | . | . | TRBV28 | CASTKPRVPWETQYF | TGTGCCAGCACCAAACCACGGGTTCCTTGGGAGACCCAGTACTTC
TRBJ2-1 | . | few | TRBV5-1 | CASSTGSLQTWVEQFF | TGCGCCAGCAGCACGGGGAGTCTCCAAACGTGGGTTGAGCAGTTCTTC
TRBJ2-2 | TRBD2 | few | TRBV6-1 | CASSALAGGGNTGELFF | TGTGCCAGCAGTGCTCTAGCGGGAGGGGGGAACACCGGGGAGCTGTTTTTT
TRBJ2-7 | . | few | TRBV19 | CASSMPRGGSYEQYF | TGTGCCAGTAGTATGCCCAGGGGCGGCTCCTACGAGCAGTACTTC
TRBJ2-1 | TRBD2 | . | TRBV11-3 | CASSLLAGRGEQFF | TGTGCCAGCAGCTTACTAGCGGGGAGGGGTGAGCAGTTCTTC
TRBJ2-4 | . | few | TRBV7-3 | CASSPSGAKNIQYF | TGTGCCAGCAGCCCGAGCGGGGCCAAAAACATTCAGTACTTC
TRBJ1-1 | . | . | TRBV18 | CASSPDSEAFF | TGTGCCAGCTCACCAGACTCTGAAGCTTTCTTT
TRBJ1-2 | TRBD1 | few | TRBV7-2 | CASSPDRVNYGYTF | TGTGCCAGCAGCCCCGACAGGGTGAACTATGGCTACACCTTC
TRBJ2-1 | . | . | TRBV28 | CASSSSGVYNEQFF | TGTGCCAGCAGTTCGTCGGGGGTCTACAATGAGCAGTTCTTC
TRBJ2-5 | . | many | TRBV2 | CASSGGLETQYF | TGTGCCAGCAGTGGCGGCCTGGAGACCCAGTACTTC
TRBJ1-4 | . | few | TRBV5-1 | CASSLDAGTNEKLFF | TGCGCCAGCAGCTTGGATGCGGGAACTAATGAAAAACTGTTTTTT
TRBJ2-1 | TRBD2 | . | TRBV9 | CASSVASGRDGEQFF | TGTGCCAGCAGCGTAGCCAGCGGGAGGGACGGTGAGCAGTTCTTC